These T cell receptor beta chains were read from a single sample in a study of blood T cell repertoires in COVID-19. Using immunoSEQ multiplex PCR, the repertoire was profiled, and TCRdb retains in-frame clones only, with some absent. The sample records some 200,000 clones, 80% to 85% being singletons. The sequenced material came from peripheral blood. The receptors originated from a woman in her 40s with acute or convalescent COVID-19. CDR3s include the opening cysteine and the closing phenylalanine or tryptophan.

TRBJ2-1	TRBV9	CASSAGTSGGLDEQFF
TRBJ1-2	TRBV28	CASSGFGANYGYTF
TRBJ2-1	TRBV18	CASSPQALNEQFF
TRBJ1-6	TRBV5-6	CASSFARQGALNSPLHF
TRBJ1-6	TRBV7-9	CASSLALRGQPLHF
TRBJ1-2	TRBV6-1	CASREGTAANYGYTF
TRBJ2-4	TRBV7-2	CASSTDNRKYF
TRBJ2-1	TRBV11-2	CASGSSSYNEQFF
TRBJ1-2	TRBV28	CASSLGQNYGYTF
TRBJ1-2	TRBV15	CATSRTPGYGYTF
TRBJ2-7	TRBV29-1	CSVDDRGDEQYF
TRBJ2-6	TRBV6-5	CASGQGNSGANVLTF
TRBJ2-3	TRBV10-1	CASSVGTGDTDTQYF
TRBJ2-1	TRBV7-9	CASSLLADNEQFF
TRBJ2-1	TRBV27	CASSLEGGSSYNEQFF
TRBJ2-1	TRBV11-2	CASSFLAGALNEQFF
TRBJ2-3	TRBV5-4	CASSTREDTQYF
TRBJ1-2	TRBV7-9	CASSLRSRPTEVNYGYTF
TRBJ1-1	TRBV25-1	CASIGTGRGNTEAFF
TRBJ1-2	TRBV10-1	CATVPGEYLRRDGYTF
TRBJ1-2	TRBV5-6	CASSFTSSSGGYTF
TRBJ2-5	TRBV11-3	CASSFRRTSGSSETQYF
TRBJ2-7	TRBV7-2	CASSLGFGGRSSYEQYF
TRBJ2-3	TRBV27	CASSWTSGMLDTQYF
TRBJ1-1	TRBV7-9	CASSLTGGGTEAFF
TRBJ1-5	TRBV15	CATSRGTYPRGTTNQPQHF
TRBJ1-1	TRBV7-2	CASSPDRGRTEAFF
TRBJ2-1	TRBV2	CASSREEQFF
TRBJ2-3	TRBV11-2	CASSAREFTQYF
TRBJ2-4	TRBV28	CASSLRRDIQYF
TRBJ1-1	TRBV28	CASRWGGGNTEAFF
TRBJ1-4	TRBV7-8	CASSLAWGDNEKLFF
TRBJ2-1	TRBV11-3	CASSRYRRGDLRDNEQFF
TRBJ2-1	TRBV25-1	CASSESLNEQFF
TRBJ1-1	TRBV19	CASTRSSNTEAFF
TRBJ2-2	TRBV3-1/TRBV3-2	CASSQWRGGNTGELFF
TRBJ1-1	TRBV21-1	CASSKPGTAEAFF
TRBJ1-4	TRBV2	CASSDPDRENEKLFF